Below are 23 T cell receptor beta chains sequenced from a single sample in a study of long-term antiretroviral therapy in people with HIV (dated by TCRdb to the early 2020s). The immunoSEQ hsTCRB v3.0 assay was used at survey level resolution to sequence the TRB variable region. The clones in this table, taken by TCRdb from immuneACCESS, are in-frame only. Not every clone is retained; where verified, under half of the shortfall comes from an unresolved V gene, and the cause of the rest is unknown. This sample lists about 11,000 clones; under 85% were detected once. The biggest ten clones account for under 20% of the sample. The starting material was unsorted PBMCs, obtained at the start of antiretroviral therapy, before treatment. The receptors were gathered from a man aged 25-45 years with HIV.

The chain is built from TRBV5-6 and TRBJ1-1, with a tentative D call TRBD1 (5 bases). Germline V gene data show CDR1 as SGHDT and CDR2 as YYEEEE. This CDR3 spans 12 amino acids. The V and J ends lost 4 bases and 6 bases respectively, with 10 bases between them. The CDR3 DNA reads as TGTGCCAGCAGCACATTAGGGGCTGAAGCTTTCTTT. This sequence encodes CASSTLGAEAFF.

The chain joins TRBV28 to TRBJ1-1; D ambiguous. Germline CDR1 is MDHEN and CDR2 is SYDVKM. This CDR3 is 12 amino acids long. V shed 8 bases and J shed 6 bases, with 13 bases lying between them. CDR3 amino acids: CASGPPGPEAFF. The CDR3 region has the DNA TGTGCCAGCGGGCCCCCGGGCCCTGAAGCTTTCTTT.

This sequence joins TRBV18 and TRBJ1-2; 12 bases are shared with TRBD1. CDR3 size: 17 residues. CDR1 KGHSH and CDR2 LQKENI come from the germline V gene. J lost 2 bases, V lost 3 bases, and 7 bases had no gene match. CDR3 bases: TGTGCCAGCTCACCCGGGACAGGGGGCGATGTAAACTATGGCTACACCTTC. Its protein is CASSPGTGGDVNYGYTF. Drawing the rest from reference TRBV18 and TRBJ1-2, the complete variable domain is NAGVMQNPRHLVRRRGQEARLRCSPMKGHSHVYWYRQLPEEGLKFMVYLQKENIIDESGMPKERFSAEFPKEGPSILRIQQVVRGDSAAYFCASSPGTGGDVNYGYTFGSGTRLTVV.

The rearrangement joins TRBV29-1 to TRBJ1-2; D is ambiguous. The CDR3 contains 13 residues. Germline V gene sequence: CDR1 SQVTM, CDR2 ANQGSEA. The V end lost 5 bases, the J end lost 0 bases, and 10 bases lay between the germline ends. DNA of the CDR3: TGCAGCGTTATCGACGGAGCTAACTATGGCTACACCTTC. Translated, it gives CSVIDGANYGYTF.

The chain links TRBV5-6 to TRBJ2-5; TRBD2 aligns across 14 bases. The germline V gene has CDR1 SGHDT and CDR2 YYEEEE. The CDR3 loop spans 15 amino acids. Trimming removed 4 bases from V and 7 bases from J; junction bases left unmatched: 6. CDR3 sequence: CASSQTSGGVWTQYF. CDR3 nucleotide sequence: TGTGCCAGCAGCCAGACTAGCGGGGGGGTATGGACCCAGTACTTC.

The chain employs TRBV5-1 and TRBJ2-3, with D perhaps matching TRBD1 (6 bases). From germline, CDR1 is SGHRS and CDR2 YFSETQ. V was trimmed by 7 bases and J by 9 bases, leaving 27 bases between them. The CDR3 totals 16 residues. For the CDR3, the DNA is TGCGCCAGCGCTACTCAAAGGGGGACCACAGATTACACGCAGTATTTT. Encoded protein: CASATQRGTTDYTQYF.

The CDR3 DNA is TGTGCCAGTAGTATAGCTCCGGGCAGGGGCCCCACCTACGAGCAGTACTTC. Its translation: CASSIAPGRGPTYEQYF. V is TRBV19 and J is TRBJ2-7, with a tentative D call TRBD1 (6 bases). The germline CDR1 and CDR2 sequences are LNHDA and SQIVND (reference sequence). V was clipped by 1 base and J by 2 bases, with 18 bases between them. CDR3 length: 17 amino acids. The full variable domain, completed using reference TRBV19 and TRBJ2-7, is DGGITQSPKYLFRKEGQNVTLSCEQNLNHDAMYWYRQDPGQGLRLIYYSQIVNDFQKGDIAEGYSVSREKKESFPLTVTSAQKNPTAFYLCASSIAPGRGPTYEQYFGPGTRLTVT.

The V gene is TRBV9, the J gene TRBJ2-2; D may be TRBD2 (6 bases). Trimming took off 4 bases at V and 4 bases at J, with 17 bases between the two ends. The CDR3 has 16 amino acids. CDR1 SGDLS and CDR2 YYNGEE come from the germline V gene. CDR3 nucleotide sequence: TGTGCCAGCAGCCGTGACGCGGGATCGATCACCGGGGAGCTGTTTTTT. It encodes CASSRDAGSITGELFF.

The chain joins TRBV5-6 to TRBJ2-5; D might be TRBD1 (6 bases). Trimming cost V 4 bases and J 0 bases, with 10 bases left between them. Germline assignment: CDR1 SGHDT and CDR2 YYEEEE. This CDR3 region has 14 residues. The chain's CDR3 is CASSLTGYQETQYF. The CDR3 nucleotides are TGTGCCAGCAGCCTTACAGGGTACCAAGAGACCCAGTACTTC.

This chain links TRBV5-1 with TRBJ1-1; D unclear. The CDR3 length is 16 residues. Germline lookup yields CDR1 SGHRS and CDR2 YFSETQ. V was trimmed by 6 bases and J by 0 bases, leaving 18 bases between them. CDR3 sequence: CASTPGENYMNTEAFF. In DNA, the CDR3 is TGCGCCAGCACCCCGGGAGAGAATTACATGAACACTGAAGCTTTCTTT. Full variable domain (remainder filled in from reference TRBV5-1 and TRBJ1-1): KAGVTQTPRYLIKTRGQQVTLSCSPISGHRSVSWYQQTPGQGLQFLFEYFSETQRNKGNFPGRFSGRQFSNSRSEMNVSTLELGDSALYLCASTPGENYMNTEAFFGQGTRLTVV.

The V and J genes are TRBV5-1 and TRBJ2-1; weak D call: TRBD2 (6 bases). Per germline, CDR1 SGHRS and CDR2 YFSETQ. Between the trimmed V and J ends, which lost 5 bases and 0 bases, there was a span of 12 bases. This CDR3 is 15 amino acids long. The CDR3 sequence: CASRGDWDSYNEQFF. The DNA of the CDR3 is TGCGCCAGCAGAGGGGACTGGGACTCCTACAATGAGCAGTTCTTC.

V gene TRBV27 combines with J gene TRBJ2-7, with D maybe TRBD1 (5 bases). Trimming took 5 bases from V and 4 from J, leaving 12 bases between them. CDR1 MNHEY and CDR2 SMNVEV come from the germline V gene (reference sequence). The length of the CDR3 is 13 residues. CDR3 nucleotide sequence: TGTGCCAGCAGTATCAGGGTTGGGTACGAGCAGTACTTC. Translating gives CASSIRVGYEQYF.

The DNA of the CDR3 is TGTGCCAGCAGCTTGAATGACGAGCAGTACTTC. This translates into CASSLNDEQYF. The chain has TRBV5-5 and TRBJ2-7, with D hard to call. This CDR3 is built from 11 residues. Germline V gives CDR1 SGHKS, CDR2 YYEKEE (reference sequence). The V and J ends lost 1 base and 5 bases respectively, with 4 bases between them.

This chain connects TRBV10-2 to TRBJ2-5; D may be TRBD1 or TRBD2 (5 bases each). Germline V gene sequence: CDR1 WSHSY, CDR2 SAAADI. The CDR3 has 14 amino acids. With 0 bases removed from V and 5 bases from J, the gap between germline ends came to 10 bases. In nucleotides, the CDR3 is TGCGCCAGCAGTGAGTCGTTCAGGGAGGAGACCCAGTACTTC. Translation gives CASSESFREETQYF.

Remarks on this clone: This likely traces to a read error, being one base from a far larger clone. The chain has TRBV7-2 and TRBJ2-2; no clear D. CDR1 and CDR2 from the germline V gene are SGHTA and FQGNSA. This CDR3 has 13 residues. V lost 1 base and J lost 4, with 4 bases in between. CDR3 protein: CASSLGATGELFF. The CDR3 nucleotides read TGTGCCAGCAGCTTAGGGGCCACCGGGGAGCTGTTTTTT.

CDR3 residues: CASRPDNQPQHF. CDR3 sequence (DNA): TGTGCCAGCAGACCCGATAATCAGCCCCAGCATTTT. V is TRBV7-2 and J is TRBJ1-5; unclear D gene. The germline V gene has CDR1 SGHTA and CDR2 FQGNSA. There are 12 residues in the CDR3. V was trimmed by 6 bases and J by 4 bases, leaving 7 bases between them.

This clone is deemed medium-sized. This chain uses TRBV19 with TRBJ2-7, with no clear D. Trimming removed 5 bases from V and 5 bases from J, with 16 bases in between. Germline V gene sequence: CDR1 LNHDA, CDR2 SQIVND (reference sequence). This CDR3 is 14 amino acids long. Here the CDR3 DNA reads TGTGCCAGTAGTCCCTTTTTGGGATCCGACGAGCAGTACTTC. It codes for CASSPFLGSDEQYF.

By proportion, this clone is medium-sized. The chain recombines TRBV19 with TRBJ1-3; D uncertain. Germline values: CDR1 LNHDA, CDR2 SQIVND (reference sequence). This CDR3 is built from 13 residues. V lost 2 bases to trimming and J lost 0 bases, with 2 bases between them. The CDR3 here is CASSIHSGNTIYF. The CDR3 nucleotides are TGTGCCAGTAGTATACACTCTGGAAACACCATATATTTT.

The gene calls are TRBV25-1 and TRBJ2-3, with 8 bases lining up with TRBD2. Losses at the gene ends were 6 bases for V and 0 bases for J; bases not matched to a gene: 2. CDR1 MGHDK and CDR2 SYGVNS come from the germline V gene. This CDR3 contains 14 residues. The CDR3 coding sequence is TGTGCCAGCAGCCGGACTAGCAGCACAGATACGCAGTATTTT. It translates to CASSRTSSTDTQYF.

The chain links TRBV19 to TRBJ1-2; the match to TRBD1 covers 7 bases. V lost 8 bases to trimming and J lost 7 bases; unmatched junction nucleotides: 16. This CDR3 region has 15 residues. Per germline, CDR1 LNHDA and CDR2 SQIVND (reference sequence). CDR3 sequence: CASQTTDRLSGGYTF. CDR3 bases: TGTGCCAGTCAAACCACGGACAGGCTTAGTGGTGGCTACACCTTC. Based on the CDR3 plus reference TRBV19 and TRBJ1-2, the full variable domain is DGGITQSPKYLFRKEGQNVTLSCEQNLNHDAMYWYRQDPGQGLRLIYYSQIVNDFQKGDIAEGYSVSREKKESFPLTVTSAQKNPTAFYLCASQTTDRLSGGYTFGSGTRLTVV.

The V and J genes are TRBV11-1 and TRBJ2-7; TRBD2 matches at 10 bases. There are 15 residues in the CDR3. Trimming cost V 4 bases and J 4 bases; bases outside gene matches: 7. The V gene's germline CDR1 is SGHAT and CDR2 FQDESV (reference sequence). CDR3 bases: TGTGCCAGCAGCTGGGTTAGCGGGGGGTTGTACGAGCAGTACTTC. It specifies CASSWVSGGLYEQYF. The full variable domain, in which reference TRBV11-1 and TRBJ2-7 provide the parts outside the CDR3, is EAEVAQSPRYKITEKSQAVAFWCDPISGHATLYWYRQILGQGPELLVQFQDESVVDDSQLPKDRFSAERLKGVDSTLKIQPAELGDSAMYLCASSWVSGGLYEQYFGPGTRLTVT.

This sequence joins TRBV6-6 and TRBJ2-3; D not resolved. Germline values: CDR1 MNHNY, CDR2 SVGAGI (reference sequence). The CDR3 spans 12 residues. Trimming stripped 7 bases from V and 0 bases from J, with 5 bases between. The CDR3 sequence: CASTISTDTQYF. For the CDR3, the DNA is TGTGCCAGCACCATCAGCACAGATACGCAGTATTTT.

The V gene is TRBV6-6, the J gene TRBJ2-7; 10 positions match TRBD1. The V segment lost 7 bases and the J segment 2 bases; nucleotides outside the gene matches: 8. Germline CDR1 reads MNHNY; CDR2 reads SVGAGI (reference sequence). The CDR3 is 15 amino acids. Here the CDR3 reads CASTPGTGETYEQYF. CDR3 coding DNA: TGTGCCAGCACCCCCGGGACAGGGGAAACCTACGAGCAGTACTTC.